This T cell receptor beta chain was identified during a study of shared clonotypes between healthy human individuals. Naive CD8 cells lacked CD45RO and underwent positive selection for CCR7, leaving out terminally differentiated effector memory CD45RA+ cells. The V and J ends lost 4 bases and 1 base respectively, with 18 bases between them. The CDR3 is 16 amino acids. Looked up from germline, CDR1 is SGDLS and CDR2 is YYNGEE. Turning to this clone: Its specificity is unknown.

Findings of the study overall: Memory subsets generally showed smaller estimated richness than naive subsets did.

Genomic DNA per cell subset filled all wells of several immunoSEQ plates. Method: immunoSEQ multiplex PCR; TCRdb's copy keeps in-frame clones and lacks some. Here the sample spans some 2 million clones, about 95% being singletons. The sequence came from a young man in good health. Source material: naive CD8+ T cells sorted from blood. The chain joins TRBV9 to TRBJ2-7; the D gene could be TRBD1 or TRBD2 (5 bases each). CDR3 residues: CASSSEGSQGSYEQYF. CDR3 DNA: TGTGCCAGCAGCTCAGAGGGGAGCCAGGGTTCCTACGAGCAGTACTTC.